The rows below give T cell receptor beta chains drawn from one sample of a study of human T cells and chemical hapten exposure. MiXCR was run by TCRdb on the RACE reads, yielding one entry per CDR3 protein. The data show more than 250,000 distinct CDR3 sequences, approximately 8.4% seen once. Source: whole blood, taken in connection with sensitization to the hapten diphenylcyclopropenone (DPC). The receptors come from a woman aged 40 to 55 with alopecia areata. Some clones in this sample may be carry-over from other donors' samples. Both conserved end residues are part of each CDR3. A D gene is named only where the DNA matches it firmly. Clone size is stated in some rows and not others, as once, few, many or a class when expanded.

clone size | J gene | D gene | V gene | CDR3 DNA | CDR3 protein
few | TRBJ2-5 | TRBD2 | TRBV7-2 | TGTGCCAGCAGCTTAGTGGTGACTAGCGGCGAGACCCAGTACTTC | CASSLVVTSGETQYF
- | TRBJ2-3 | - | TRBV6-2/TRBV6-3 | TGTGCCAGCAGCTCCATGGCCCGACTCTTGTATTTT | CASSSMARLLYF
many | TRBJ2-5 | - | TRBV5-4 | TGTGCCAGCAGCCCCGGACTGGAACAAGAGACCCAGTACTTC | CASSPGLEQETQYF
few | TRBJ2-1 | - | TRBV20-1 | TGCAGTGCTAGGGGAACATACAATGAGCAGTTCTTC | CSARGTYNEQFF
- | TRBJ1-5 | - | TRBV24-1 | TGTGCCACCAGTTCGTCACAGGGTGAAGAGCCCCAGCATTTT | CATSSSQGEEPQHF
- | TRBJ2-3 | TRBD2 | TRBV12-3/TRBV12-4 | TGTGCCAGCAGTTTAAATTCGGGACTAGCGGGAGGCCCCAGGGCCGATACGCAGTATTTT | CASSLNSGLAGGPRADTQYF
few | TRBJ2-1 | - | TRBV7-8 | TGTGCCAGCACCAATATGGGTGAGCAGTTCTTC | CASTNMGEQFF
- | TRBJ1-5 | - | TRBV28 | TGTGCCAGCAGCCTACCCGTTAGGGTTTATCAGCCCCAGCATTTT | CASSLPVRVYQPQHF
- | TRBJ1-4 | - | TRBV7-2 | TGTGCCAGCACGGCGGGTGGATTTAATGAAAAACTGTTTTTT | CASTAGGFNEKLFF
few | TRBJ2-5 | - | TRBV30 | TGTGCCTGGAGTAGGACCTACCAAGAGACCCAGTACTTC | CAWSRTYQETQYF
many | TRBJ1-4 | - | TRBV28 | TGTGCCAGCCAACCGGGGGGGGGAAAACTGTTTTTT | CASQPGGGKLFF
- | TRBJ1-1 | - | TRBV6-2/TRBV6-3 | TGTGCCAGCAGTCTCGGACAGACCCAAGCTTTCTTT | CASSLGQTQAFF
few | TRBJ2-5 | - | TRBV6-6 | TGTGCCAGCAGTTACCGCGGGACCGGGGCGGAGACCCAGTACTTC | CASSYRGTGAETQYF
- | TRBJ1-6 | - | TRBV20-1 | TGCAGTGCTCTACAGGGAAACCAGTCACCCCTCCACTTT | CSALQGNQSPLHF
- | TRBJ2-5 | TRBD2 | TRBV12-3/TRBV12-4 | TGTGCCAGCAGGTGGACTAGCGGGACAGGGACCCAGTACTTC | CASRWTSGTGTQYF
few | TRBJ1-6 | TRBD1 | TRBV7-2 | TGTGCCAGCAGCCAGACAGGGGTTAATTCACCCCTCCACTTT | CASSQTGVNSPLHF
few | TRBJ1-2 | TRBD1 | TRBV27 | TGTGCCAGCAGTTCCTGGGACAGGGCAGTCGAGGGCTACACCTTC | CASSSWDRAVEGYTF
- | TRBJ1-3 | - | TRBV2 | TGTGCCAGCAGTGAAGGACGCAGCTCTGGAAACACCATATATTTT | CASSEGRSSGNTIYF
few | TRBJ2-4 | TRBD2 | TRBV7-8 | TGTGCCAGCAGCTTAGCGTTAGCGGGAGGGCATAACATTCAGTACTTC | CASSLALAGGHNIQYF
few | TRBJ2-7 | TRBD2 | TRBV19 | TGTGCCAGTAGTAGACGACTAGCGGGAAGCGTCTACGAGCAGTACTTC | CASSRRLAGSVYEQYF
few | TRBJ2-1 | TRBD2 | TRBV20-1 | TGCAGTGCTAGAGATCCCCTAGCGGGAGGGCCCCATGAGCAGTTCTTC | CSARDPLAGGPHEQFF
- | TRBJ2-5 | TRBD2 | TRBV27 | TGTGCCAGCGGCGGACTAGCGGGAAGGAAGACCCAGTACTTC | CASGGLAGRKTQYF
- | TRBJ2-7 | - | TRBV28 | TGTGCCAGCAGCGGGAAAGGCACCTACGAGCAGTACTTC | CASSGKGTYEQYF
few | TRBJ2-3 | - | TRBV6-5 | TGTGCCAGCAGTTACGGCGGGACGACCACAGATACGCAGTATTTT | CASSYGGTTTDTQYF
many | TRBJ2-7 | - | TRBV20-1 | TGCAGTGCCCCCCGGGACGCCCCCTACGAGCAGTACTTC | CSAPRDAPYEQYF
few | TRBJ2-2 | - | TRBV5-1 | TGCGCCAGCATACAGGACAGCCAGAACACCGGGGAGCTGTTTTTT | CASIQDSQNTGELFF
- | TRBJ2-6 | - | TRBV9 | TGTGCCAGCAGCTCCAGCATCTCTGGGGCCAACGTCCTGACTTTC | CASSSSISGANVLTF
- | TRBJ1-2 | - | TRBV5-5 | TGTGCCAGCAGGTTAGACGATGTTGATGGCTACACCTTC | CASRLDDVDGYTF
- | TRBJ1-5 | - | TRBV6-2/TRBV6-3 | TGTGCCAGCAGATCTTATAGCAATCAGCCCCAGCATTTT | CASRSYSNQPQHF
few | TRBJ1-1 | - | TRBV7-2 | TGTGCCAGCAGCTCCACGAGCCGGGTTTTATTGTACACTGAAGCTTTCTTT | CASSSTSRVLLYTEAFF
- | TRBJ2-5 | - | TRBV11-2 | TGTGCCAGCAGCTTAGGATTGACAGGAGGTGGAGAGACCCAGTACTTC | CASSLGLTGGGETQYF
- | TRBJ1-2 | - | TRBV29-1 | TGCAGCGTTGAATTTGGCAGTAACTATGGCTACACCTTC | CSVEFGSNYGYTF
many | TRBJ2-2 | - | TRBV11-1 | TGTGCCAGCAGCTACCAGAGAGGATCCGGGGAGCTGTTTTTT | CASSYQRGSGELFF
- | TRBJ2-7 | - | TRBV28 | TGTGCCAGCGAAGACACCAACTCCTACGAGCAGTACTTC | CASEDTNSYEQYF
- | TRBJ1-2 | TRBD1 | TRBV9 | TGTGCCAGCAGCGTAGAGGGGACAGGGAAAGGTGCTGGCTACACCTTC | CASSVEGTGKGAGYTF
few | TRBJ2-1 | - | TRBV20-1 | TGCAGTGCTAGTTCAAGGCGAATCAATGAGCAGTTCTTC | CSASSRRINEQFF
- | TRBJ2-3 | TRBD1 | TRBV6-2/TRBV6-3 | TGTGCCAGCAGCCTAAAAACACTCCGGGACAGGGGAGATACGCAGTATTTT | CASSLKTLRDRGDTQYF
- | TRBJ2-2 | TRBD1 | TRBV9 | TGTGCCAGCAGCGTAGTAGGGCAGGGGGCGCAGACCGGGGAGCTGTTTTTT | CASSVVGQGAQTGELFF
- | TRBJ2-3 | TRBD2 | TRBV4-1 | TGCGCCAGCAGCCAAGTAATGGGACTAGCGAAAACGCTTGCAACAGATACGCAGTATTTT | CASSQVMGLAKTLATDTQYF
- | TRBJ1-5 | - | TRBV20-1 | TGCAGTGCTAGAGATTTGGCACTCAATCAGCCCCAGCATTTT | CSARDLALNQPQHF
- | TRBJ1-1 | - | TRBV12-5 | TGTGCTAGTGGTTTGGTACTGTCGGCGGGGGCCACTGAAGCTTTCTTT | CASGLVLSAGATEAFF
- | TRBJ2-1 | TRBD2 | TRBV7-2 | TGTGCCAGCAGCTTAGCGAGGACTAGCGGTGAGCAGTTCTTC | CASSLARTSGEQFF
few | TRBJ2-7 | TRBD2 | TRBV20-1 | TGCAGTGCTCGCTTCGGGACTAGCGGCTACGAGCAGTACTTC | CSARFGTSGYEQYF
few | TRBJ2-7 | TRBD1 | TRBV6-2/TRBV6-3 | TGTGCCAGCAGTTCCCAAACCACGGGACAGGGAAGAATCTACGAGCAGTACTTC | CASSSQTTGQGRIYEQYF
few | TRBJ2-1 | - | TRBV5-5 | TGTGCCAGCAGTGCGGAGGGCGCTCAATACAATGAGCAGTTCTTC | CASSAEGAQYNEQFF
many | TRBJ2-5 | TRBD2 | TRBV6-6 | TGTGCCAGCAGTTTTGCGGGAGCGGGGGAGACCCAGTACTTC | CASSFAGAGETQYF
few | TRBJ2-7 | - | TRBV6-2/TRBV6-3 | TGTGCCAGCAGCCCCGGTTGGGGGGGGCGCCCGTCCGAGCAGTACTTC | CASSPGWGGRPSEQYF
- | TRBJ2-3 | - | TRBV20-1 | TGCAGTGCTCTCCGGGCCTCCGGTCTCACAGATACGCAGTATTTT | CSALRASGLTDTQYF
- | TRBJ2-7 | - | TRBV3-1 | TGTGCCAGCAGCCAAGGAGGGACTTACGAGCAGTACTTC | CASSQGGTYEQYF
many | TRBJ2-1 | - | TRBV7-2 | TGTGCCAGCAGCCCGTCCTTTTCCCAGTTCTTC | CASSPSFSQFF
- | TRBJ2-5 | - | TRBV20-1 | TGCAGTGCTAGAGATGAGAAGAGGGTGGAGACCCAGTACTTC | CSARDEKRVETQYF
many | TRBJ1-1 | - | TRBV7-6 | TGTGCCAGCAGCCGGGGTCAGAACACTGAAGCTTTCTTT | CASSRGQNTEAFF
- | TRBJ2-7 | TRBD2 | TRBV6-1 | TGTGCCAGCAGGGCTGGACTAGCGGAAACCTACGAGCAGTACTTC | CASRAGLAETYEQYF
- | TRBJ2-1 | - | TRBV5-8 | TGTGCCAGCAGCTTGTCCGACAGCTCGCTGGTATACTACAATGAGCAGTTCTTC | CASSLSDSSLVYYNEQFF
- | TRBJ2-5 | TRBD1 | TRBV5-1 | TGCGCCAGCAGCTTGGGGGACAGGGCCCAACAGGAGACCCAGTACTTC | CASSLGDRAQQETQYF
- | TRBJ2-7 | - | TRBV15 | TGTGCCACCAGCAGAGGGGGGGACAGCTACGAGCAGTACTTC | CATSRGGDSYEQYF
few | TRBJ1-1 | - | TRBV7-2 | TGTGCCAGCAGACTCCTTTGGGCGACAGCGATGAACACTGAAGCTTTCTTT | CASRLLWATAMNTEAFF